This is a list of T cell receptor beta chains from one sample in a study of human T cells and chemical hapten exposure. A single record per CDR3 protein comes from TCRdb applying MiXCR to the RACE reads. The data show about 360,000 distinct CDR3 sequences, with roughly 6.9% seen just once and more than 7% held by the top ten. The sample consisted of whole blood, taken in connection with sensitization to the hapten diphenylcyclopropenone (DPC). The receptors shown here come from a woman between 18 and 29 years old with alopecia areata. Some clones in this sample may be carry-over from other donors' samples. Both conserved end residues are trimmed from each CDR3.

TRBV6-4	TRBJ2-6	ASSVEGSGANVLT
TRBV6-5	TRBJ1-6	ASRAGWSYNSPLH
TRBV18	TRBJ1-1	ASSPNQGNTEAF
TRBV6-6	TRBJ1-3	ASNGFSGNTIY
TRBV6-2/TRBV6-3	TRBJ1-5	ASSYFGKADEAGQPQH
TRBV3-1	TRBJ2-3	ASRMTSGGQRNTDTQY
TRBV6-2/TRBV6-3	TRBJ1-1	ASSRDAAASEAF
TRBV10-3	TRBJ1-5	AIRPDRSNQPQH
TRBV11-2	TRBJ2-3	ASSLTGSSTDTQY
TRBV15	TRBJ2-6	ATSGIYSGSSGANVLT
TRBV20-1	TRBJ1-1	SARAIAMNTEAF
TRBV6-2/TRBV6-3	TRBJ2-2	ASSYSRPGELF
TRBV28	TRBJ2-7	ASSLMGAHEQY
TRBV3-1	TRBJ1-2	ASSQPGRSHYGYT
TRBV3-1	TRBJ2-3	ASSQNQGIQDTQY
TRBV4-2	TRBJ2-5	ASSQEWVPEGTQY
TRBV28	TRBJ1-1	ASSLTGRMNTEAF
TRBV7-6	TRBJ1-6	ASSEQAYNSPLH
TRBV11-2	TRBJ2-1	ASSLAAEQF
TRBV27	TRBJ2-7	ASSLSRTGVNEQY
TRBV7-2	TRBJ2-1	ASSLVTRQFLF
TRBV7-6	TRBJ2-2	ASSMTGVTGELF
TRBV7-2	TRBJ2-3	ASSIRRDDTQY
TRBV12-3/TRBV12-4	TRBJ1-2	ASVERGALNYGYT
TRBV5-4	TRBJ2-7	ASSRDRSGNEQY
TRBV9	TRBJ2-1	ASSLGASAYNEQF
TRBV6-5	TRBJ2-1	ATASLAGGSSYNEQF
TRBV5-4	TRBJ2-3	ASTEVRGSTDTQY
TRBV5-1	TRBJ1-2	ASSSGTGGAGGYT
TRBV7-2	TRBJ2-5	ASSSLGQETQY
TRBV20-1	TRBJ1-5	SARDSPNQPQH
TRBV4-2	TRBJ2-6	ASSQVGDLSGANVLT
TRBV20-1	TRBJ1-5	SAGGGVEPQH
TRBV5-6	TRBJ1-3	ASSLLAGAGNTIY
TRBV3-1	TRBJ2-5	ASSPGQGAQETQY
TRBV6-2/TRBV6-3	TRBJ2-2	ASTLFGVGGELF